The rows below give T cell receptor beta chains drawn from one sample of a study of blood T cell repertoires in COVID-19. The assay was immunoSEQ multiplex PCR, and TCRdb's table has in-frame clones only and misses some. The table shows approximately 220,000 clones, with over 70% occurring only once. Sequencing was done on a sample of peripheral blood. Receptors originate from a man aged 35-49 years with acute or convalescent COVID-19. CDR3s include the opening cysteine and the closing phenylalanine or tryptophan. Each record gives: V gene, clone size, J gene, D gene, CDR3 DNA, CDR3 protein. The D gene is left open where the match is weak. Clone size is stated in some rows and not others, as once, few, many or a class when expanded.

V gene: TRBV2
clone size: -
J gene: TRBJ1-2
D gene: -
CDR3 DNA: TGTGCCAGCAGTATCCAAATTGACTATGGCTACACCTTC
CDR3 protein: CASSIQIDYGYTF

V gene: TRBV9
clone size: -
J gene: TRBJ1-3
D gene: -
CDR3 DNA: TGTGCCAGCAGCGTAGGTTTCGGGTACTCTGGAAACACCATATATTTT
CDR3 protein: CASSVGFGYSGNTIYF

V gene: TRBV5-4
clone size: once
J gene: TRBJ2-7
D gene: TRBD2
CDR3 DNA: TGTGCCAGCAGACCCGCCGGACTAGCGAACAGCGAGCAGTACTTC
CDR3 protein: CASRPAGLANSEQYF

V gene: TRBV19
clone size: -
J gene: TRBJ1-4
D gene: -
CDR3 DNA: TGTGCCAGTAGCGAACCTCGGGGGGCGTCTAATGAAAAACTGTTTTTT
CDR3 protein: CASSEPRGASNEKLFF

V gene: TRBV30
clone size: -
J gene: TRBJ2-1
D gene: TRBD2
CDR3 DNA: TGTGCCTGGAGTGGTTGGGGGAGGGCCGAAATTGAGCAGTTCTTC
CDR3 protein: CAWSGWGRAEIEQFF

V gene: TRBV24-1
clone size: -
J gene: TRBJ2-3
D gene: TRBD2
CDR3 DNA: TGTGCCACCAGTGAGCCCCGGACTAGCGGGATCAAGCCGACCACAGATACGCAGTATTTT
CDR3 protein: CATSEPRTSGIKPTTDTQYF

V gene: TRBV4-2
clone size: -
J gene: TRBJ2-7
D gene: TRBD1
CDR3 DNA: TGTGCCAGCAGCCAAGAGGAACAGGGGGCTGGTGAGCAGTACTTC
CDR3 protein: CASSQEEQGAGEQYF

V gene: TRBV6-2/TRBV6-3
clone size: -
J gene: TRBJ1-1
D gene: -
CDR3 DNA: TGTGCCAGCAGTTGGAAGAAGGACAGTATGAACACTGAAGCTTTCTTT
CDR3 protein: CASSWKKDSMNTEAFF

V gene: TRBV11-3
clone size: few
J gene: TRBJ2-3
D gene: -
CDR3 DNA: TGTGCCAGCAGCAAGGGACTCTGGGATACGCAGTATTTT
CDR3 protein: CASSKGLWDTQYF

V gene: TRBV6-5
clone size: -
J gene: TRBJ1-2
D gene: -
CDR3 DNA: TGTGCCAGCCGACAGGCTCTTTATGGCTACACCTTC
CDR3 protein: CASRQALYGYTF

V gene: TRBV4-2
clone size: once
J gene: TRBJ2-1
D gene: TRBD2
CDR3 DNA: TGTGCCAGCAGCCAAGTGGCGACTAGCGGGAATGAGCAGTTCTTC
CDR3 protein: CASSQVATSGNEQFF

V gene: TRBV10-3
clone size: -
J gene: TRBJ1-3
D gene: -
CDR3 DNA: TGTGCCATCACCCTCGGTAGCCCCTCTGGAAACACCATATATTTT
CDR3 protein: CAITLGSPSGNTIYF

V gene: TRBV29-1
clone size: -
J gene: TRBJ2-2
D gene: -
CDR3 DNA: TGCAGCGTTGAAGACAGGGCCGGGGAGCTGTTTTTT
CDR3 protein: CSVEDRAGELFF

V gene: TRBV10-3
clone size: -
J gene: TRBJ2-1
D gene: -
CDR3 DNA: TGTGCCATCGGAGGACGCGTTGATGAGCAGTTCTTC
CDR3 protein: CAIGGRVDEQFF

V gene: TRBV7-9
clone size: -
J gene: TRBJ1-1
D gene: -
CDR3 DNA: TGTGCCAGCAGCTTAAGAGCTGAAGCTTTCTTT
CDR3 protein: CASSLRAEAFF

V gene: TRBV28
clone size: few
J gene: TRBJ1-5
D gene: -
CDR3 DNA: TGTGCCAGCAGTTTACACACGGGTTATAGCAATCAGCCCCAGCATTTT
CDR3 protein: CASSLHTGYSNQPQHF

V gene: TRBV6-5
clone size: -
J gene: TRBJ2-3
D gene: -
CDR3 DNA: TGTGCCAGCACCGACGGGAGTTGGGCAGATACGCAGTATTTT
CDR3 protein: CASTDGSWADTQYF

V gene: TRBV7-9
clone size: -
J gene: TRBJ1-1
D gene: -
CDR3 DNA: TGTGCCAGCTCCTTGGGCGCCCAGAACACTGAAGCTTTCTTT
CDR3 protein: CASSLGAQNTEAFF

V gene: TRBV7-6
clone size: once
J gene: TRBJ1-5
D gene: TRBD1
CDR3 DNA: TGTGCCAGCAGCTTGGGGGGACAGGGGCTCCTACAGCCCCAGCATTTT
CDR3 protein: CASSLGGQGLLQPQHF